This T cell receptor beta chain is from a study of OX40 agonist ivuxolimab in advanced cancers. This clone was observed a few times. Profiling relied on immunoSEQ multiplex PCR, and the TCRdb table lists in-frame clones only, not all of them. The repertoire has 85,000 to 130,000 clones, approximately 90% of them found once; the top ten carry approximately 0.3%. This CDR3 comprises 15 residues. V gave up 4 bases and J gave up 7 bases; unmatched junction bases: 4. CDR1 LNHDA and CDR2 SQIVND come from the germline V gene (reference sequence). Sequenced material: CD4+ or CD8+ T cells sorted from blood, taken in a trial of the OX40 agonist ivuxolimab. The chain carries TRBV19 and TRBJ2-2, with 12 bases fitting TRBD2. This TCR came from an adult with an advanced solid tumor such as melanoma, head and neck, liver or kidney cancer. CDR3 nucleotides: TGTGCCAGTAGTACCACTAGCGGGAGGAACGGGGAGCTGTTTTTT. The encoded protein is CASSTTSGRNGELFF.